This TCR beta chain came from a study of identical twins. Study outcomes and limitations: For out-of-frame beta sequences, excess twin sharing was weaker.

A remark on this clonotype: What it binds is not known.

TCRdb re-called the 5' RACE reads through MiXCR, storing one row per CDR3 protein. The data show 450,000 or so distinct CDR3 sequences, with over 12% seen just once and 0.5% to 0.65% held by the top ten. This CDR3 spans 15 amino acids. V gave up 6 bases and J gave up 6 bases; unmatched junction bases: 8. CDR1 is KGHDR and CDR2 is SFDVKD in the germline V gene. The same data also contributed to another study, on yellow fever vaccine responses in identical twins. As that report states: In identical twins, vaccine T cell responses appeared partly shared and partly individual.

Sequenced input: CD4+ T cells sorted from blood. The chain uses TRBV24-1 and TRBJ2-3; 10 positions agree with TRBD2. The receptor comes from a woman between 18 and 30 years old in good health. CDR3 coding DNA: TGTGCCACCAGTCCGGCAGGGACTAGCGCGGATACGCAGTATTTT. It yields the protein CATSPAGTSADTQYF.